A single sample gave rise to the 19 T cell receptor beta chains below, sequenced in a study of blood T cells in healthy people across ages. For the second PCR, which ran for about 6 to 12 cycles, a sample-barcoded 5' primer and a J-beta primer mix were used. TCRdb independently ran MiXCR on the 5' RACE reads; one entry per CDR3 protein. In the table there are some 800,000 distinct CDR3 sequences, around 25% of which are singletons. The same specimen was also included in a second study, on T cells of mothers and their children.

The sample consisted of blood. These receptors were taken from a boy between 10 and 17 years old in good health.

As for this clonotype: A read error may account for a junction end that differs from germline. The chain joins TRBV11-2 to TRBJ2-1; TRBD1 aligns across 7 bases. The CDR3 contains 11 residues. Germline lookup yields CDR1 SGHAT and CDR2 FQNNGV. The CDR3 coding sequence is TGTGCCAGCAGCTTAGAGACAGGGAAGTACTTC. Translated: CASSLETGKYF.

A few counts support this clonotype. The chain is built from TRBV28 and TRBJ1-6; D is unresolved. The CDR3 runs to 15 residues. The germline CDR1 and CDR2 sequences are MDHEN and SYDVKM. With 1 base removed from V and 6 bases from J, the gap between germline ends came to 10 bases. The CDR3 bases are TGTGCCAGCAGTTTATTCCGGGCCCTTAATTCACCCCTCCACTTT. Its protein is CASSLFRALNSPLHF.

The chain is built from TRBV7-2 and TRBJ2-1, with TRBD2 matching 10 bases. Germline CDR1 is SGHTA and CDR2 is FQGNSA. This CDR3 has 17 residues. Trimming removed 1 base from V and 7 bases from J; junction bases left unmatched: 10. In nucleotides, the CDR3 is TGTGCCAGCAGCTTAGAGGCTAGCGGGAGTGCGGGGAATGAGCAGTTCTTC. Amino acids: CASSLEASGSAGNEQFF.

This clonotype was detected only a few times. Relative to the germline gene, one junction end is altered; a read error may explain this. This sequence joins TRBV7-8 and TRBJ1-1; no clear D gene. The CDR3 is 13 amino acids. Germline values: CDR1 SGHVS, CDR2 FQNEAQ. The CDR3 nucleotides read TGTGCCAGCAGCTTAGTTTCCGGCACTGAAACTTTCTTT. It yields the protein CASSLVSGTETFF.

This chain connects TRBV12-3 or TRBV12-4 to TRBJ2-5, with a tentative D call TRBD2 (6 bases). The J call is in doubt because the DNA end fits TRBJ2-7 better. The CDR3 is 15 amino acids. The CDR3 region is CASSLVGQGGDEQYF. The CDR3 DNA sequence: TGTGCCAGCAGTTTAGTGGGGCAGGGAGGTGACGAGCAGTACTTC.

This rearrangement joins TRBV7-6 to TRBJ1-2; TRBD1 might be the D (5 bases). Looked up from germline, CDR1 is SGHVS and CDR2 is FNYEAQ. Trimming pared 1 base from V and 6 bases from J, leaving 15 bases between. The CDR3 extends over 15 amino acids. CDR3 residues: CASSLGPGVEDGYTF. As DNA, the CDR3 is TGTGCCAGCAGCTTAGGGCCGGGGGTGGAAGATGGCTACACCTTC.

CDR3 sequence: CSVVMWTSVTDTQYF. The CDR3 nucleotides are TGCAGCGTTGTAATGTGGACTAGCGTTACAGATACGCAGTATTTT. The rearrangement uses TRBV29-1 and TRBJ2-3; 9 bases line up with TRBD2. With 4 bases clipped from V and 3 bases from J, the junction kept 8 bases outside the gene matches. This CDR3 has 15 residues. CDR1 is SQVTM and CDR2 is ANQGSEA in the germline V gene.

This clonotype was observed a handful of times. The rearrangement joins TRBV6-6 to TRBJ2-2, with a tentative D call TRBD2 (5 bases). This CDR3 is 12 amino acids long. Trimming stripped 7 bases from V and 7 bases from J, with 10 bases between. Germline loops: CDR1 MNHNY, CDR2 SVGAGI (reference sequence). Written as DNA, the CDR3 is TGTGCCAGCAAAGAGGGTGGCGGGGAGCTGTTTTTT. Translation: CASKEGGGELFF.

This clonotype was counted once. This chain joins TRBV5-1 and TRBJ2-7; 13 nucleotides match TRBD2. Per the germline V gene, CDR1 is SGHRS and CDR2 is YFSETQ. The V segment lost 5 bases and the J segment 2 bases; nucleotides outside the gene matches: 4. The length of the CDR3 is 15 residues. The CDR3 reads CASRFGLAGAYEQYF. Written as DNA, the CDR3 is TGCGCCAGCAGGTTCGGACTAGCGGGAGCCTACGAGCAGTACTTC.

This sequence joins TRBV6-2 or TRBV6-3 and TRBJ1-1; 8 nucleotides agree with TRBD1. V shed 0 bases, J shed 6 bases, and the junction held 9 bases outside the gene matches. Germline CDR1 reads MNHEY; CDR2 reads SVGEGT. There are 16 residues in the CDR3. As DNA, the CDR3 is TGTGCCAGCAGTTACTCGAGGCAGGACAGGGCCCCTGAAGCTTTCTTT. It codes for CASSYSRQDRAPEAFF.

On this clonotype itself: Its ends do not fully match the called genes, so a read error is possible. The chain employs TRBV13 and TRBJ1-2; D not certain. CDR1 and CDR2 from the germline V gene are PRHDT and FYEKMQ (reference sequence). CDR3 length: 15 amino acids. CDR3 nucleotides: TGCGCCAGCAGCTTCGGAGACGGTGGATACTATGGCTACACCTTC. As protein: CASSFGDGGYYGYTF.

J is TRBJ1-6 and V is TRBV20-1, with D possibly TRBD1 on 6 matching bases. The CDR3 contains 12 residues. The V gene's germline CDR1 is DFQATT and CDR2 SNEGSKA (reference sequence). V was clipped by 3 bases and J by 11 bases, with 11 bases between them. The CDR3 loop is CSASHQGPPLHF. CDR3 nucleotide sequence: TGCAGTGCTAGCCATCAGGGGCCACCCCTCCACTTT.

This clonotype was seen ten or more times. The V gene is TRBV7-8, the J gene TRBJ2-1; TRBD2 matches at 9 bases. This CDR3 region has 15 residues. Germline CDR1 reads SGHVS; CDR2 reads FQNEAQ. Trimming at V came to 5 bases and at J to 1 base, leaving 3 bases not matched to a gene. CDR3 loop: CASSDSGGSYNEQFF. The CDR3, as DNA: TGTGCCAGCAGCGATAGCGGGGGTTCCTACAATGAGCAGTTCTTC.

The J gene is TRBJ1-1, the V gene TRBV7-3, with D perhaps TRBD1 (5 bases). The CDR3 consists of 14 residues. The ends were cut back, 4 bases at V and 6 bases at J, with 15 bases in the middle. CDR1 and CDR2 from the germline V gene are SGHTA and FQGTGA. The CDR3 sequence is CASSSHGGSPEAFF. The CDR3 DNA is TGTGCCAGCAGCTCACACGGGGGGAGCCCTGAAGCTTTCTTT.

This clonotype was seen a few times. The chain carries TRBV20-1 and TRBJ2-5; D is unresolved. This CDR3 spans 14 amino acids. The ends were cut back, 0 bases at V and 5 bases at J, with 13 bases in the middle. Germline V gene lookup returns CDR1 DFQATT and CDR2 SNEGSKA (reference sequence). The CDR3 DNA is TGCAGTGCTAGAGATCGGACCATCGACGAGACCCAGTACTTC. Translated: CSARDRTIDETQYF.

This clonotype was observed a handful of times. The chain has TRBV3-1 and TRBJ2-1; either TRBD1 or TRBD2 may supply D (5 bases each). Germline lookup yields CDR1 LGHDT and CDR2 YNNKEL (reference sequence). The CDR3 totals 14 residues. V dropped 3 bases and J dropped 5 bases, with 11 bases sitting between them. The CDR3 is CASSHVLGDNEQFF. DNA for the CDR3: TGTGCCAGCAGCCACGTACTAGGGGACAATGAGCAGTTCTTC.

Only a few counts were recorded for this clonotype. The chain carries TRBV27 and TRBJ2-5, with a weak D call TRBD1 (6 bases). Germline V gene sequence: CDR1 MNHEY, CDR2 SMNVEV (reference sequence). V shed 4 bases and J shed 5 bases, with 20 bases lying between them. The CDR3 runs to 16 residues. The CDR3 spells CASSYYQGQAAETQYF. The CDR3 region has the DNA TGTGCCAGCAGTTACTACCAGGGACAAGCGGCGGAGACCCAGTACTTC.

This sequence joins TRBV20-1 and TRBJ2-7; D may be TRBD2 (5 bases). Germline V CDR1 and CDR2: DFQATT, SNEGSKA (reference sequence). The CDR3 consists of 14 residues. Trimming cost V 1 base and J 3 bases, with 13 bases left between them. CDR3 loop: CSARGRPRGYEQYF. DNA for the CDR3: TGCAGTGCTAGAGGACGCCCCCGGGGCTACGAGCAGTACTTC.

Points on this clonotype: At one end the junction does not follow the germline gene, possibly because of a read error. The rearrangement links TRBV15 to TRBJ2-5; tentatively, D is TRBD1 or TRBD2 (5 bases each). Matching the DNA end better, TRBJ2-1 makes the J call doubtful. CDR3 length equals 17 residues. The germline V gene has CDR1 LNHNV and CDR2 YYDKDF (reference sequence). In nucleotides, the CDR3 is TGTGCCACCGGCAGAACACGGGGACCGACCTACTACAATGAGCAGTTCTTC. Its protein is CATGRTRGPTYYNEQFF.